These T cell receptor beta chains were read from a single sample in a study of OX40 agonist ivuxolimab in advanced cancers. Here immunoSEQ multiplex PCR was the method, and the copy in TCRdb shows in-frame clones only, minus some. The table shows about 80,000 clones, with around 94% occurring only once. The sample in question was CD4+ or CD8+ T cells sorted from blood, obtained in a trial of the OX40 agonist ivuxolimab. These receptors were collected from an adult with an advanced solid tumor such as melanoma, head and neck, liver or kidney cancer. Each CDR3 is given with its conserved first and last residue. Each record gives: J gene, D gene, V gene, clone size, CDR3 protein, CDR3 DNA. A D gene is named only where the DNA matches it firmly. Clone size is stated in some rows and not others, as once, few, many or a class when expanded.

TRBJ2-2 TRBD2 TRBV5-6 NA CASSGAGSGIAGELFF TGTGCCAGCAGCGGGGCCGGAAGCGGGATTGCCGGGGAGCTGTTTTTT
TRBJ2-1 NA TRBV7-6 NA CASSALGLDEQFF TGTGCCAGCAGCGCTCTAGGGCTCGATGAGCAGTTCTTC
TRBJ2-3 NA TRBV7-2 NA CASRQTGTDTQYF TGTGCCAGCAGGCAGACCGGGACAGATACGCAGTATTTT
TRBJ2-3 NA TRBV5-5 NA CASSLSWDTQYF TGTGCCAGCAGCCTGAGTTGGGATACGCAGTATTTT
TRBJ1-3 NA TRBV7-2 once CASSLLISGNTIYF TGTGCCAGCAGCTTATTAATCTCTGGAAACACCATATATTTT
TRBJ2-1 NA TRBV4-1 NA CASSQVGGMGNEQFF TGCGCCAGCAGCCAAGTCGGCGGGATGGGGAATGAGCAGTTCTTC
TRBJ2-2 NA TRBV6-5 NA CASSKLAAGELFF TGTGCCAGCAGTAAACTAGCAGCCGGGGAGCTGTTTTTT
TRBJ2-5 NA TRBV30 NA CAWAPGHQETQYF TGTGCCTGGGCCCCGGGACACCAAGAGACCCAGTACTTC
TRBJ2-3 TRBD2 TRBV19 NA CASSMTSGSADTQYF TGTGCCAGTAGTATGACTAGCGGGAGCGCAGATACGCAGTATTTT
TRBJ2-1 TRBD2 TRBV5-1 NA CASSFPAGDAFF TGCGCCAGCAGCTTTCCAGCGGGAGATGCGTTCTTC